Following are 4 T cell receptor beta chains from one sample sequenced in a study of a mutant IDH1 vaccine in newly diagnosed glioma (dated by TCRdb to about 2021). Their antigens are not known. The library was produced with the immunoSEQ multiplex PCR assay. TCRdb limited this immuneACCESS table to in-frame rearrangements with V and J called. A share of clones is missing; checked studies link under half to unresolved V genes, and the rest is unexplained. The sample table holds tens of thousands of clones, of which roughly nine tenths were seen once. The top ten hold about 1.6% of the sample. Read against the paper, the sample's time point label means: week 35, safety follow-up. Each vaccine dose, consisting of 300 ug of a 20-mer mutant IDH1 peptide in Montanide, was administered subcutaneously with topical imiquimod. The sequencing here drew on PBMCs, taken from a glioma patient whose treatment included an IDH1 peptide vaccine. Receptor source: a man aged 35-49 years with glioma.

DNA of the CDR3: TGCGCCAGCAGCTTAACAGGGGCTTCTAACTATGGCTACACCTTC. It specifies CASSLTGASNYGYTF. The chain has TRBV5-1 and TRBJ1-2, with 7 nucleotides matching TRBD1. V lost 2 bases, J lost 0 bases, and 4 bases stayed unmatched. The CDR3 is made up of 15 amino acids. Per the germline V gene, CDR1 is SGHRS and CDR2 is YFSETQ.

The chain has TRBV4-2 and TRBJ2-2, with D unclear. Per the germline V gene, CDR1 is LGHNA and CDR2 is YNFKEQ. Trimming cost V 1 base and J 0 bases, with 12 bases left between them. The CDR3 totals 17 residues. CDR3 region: CASSQGDWSPNTGELFF. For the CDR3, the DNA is TGTGCCAGCAGCCAAGGGGATTGGAGCCCGAACACCGGGGAGCTGTTTTTT.

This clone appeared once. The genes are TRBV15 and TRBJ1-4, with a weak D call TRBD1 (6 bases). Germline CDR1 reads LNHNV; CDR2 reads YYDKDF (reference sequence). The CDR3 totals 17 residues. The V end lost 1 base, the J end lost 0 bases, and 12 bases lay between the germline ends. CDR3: CATSRVGKGATNEKLFF. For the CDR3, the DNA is TGTGCCACCAGCAGAGTTGGAAAGGGGGCAACTAATGAAAAACTGTTTTTT.

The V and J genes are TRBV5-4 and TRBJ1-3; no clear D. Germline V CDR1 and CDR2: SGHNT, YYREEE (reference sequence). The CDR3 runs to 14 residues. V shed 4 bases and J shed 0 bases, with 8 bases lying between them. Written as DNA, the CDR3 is TGTGCCAGCAGCCGGTCTATCTCTGGAAACACCATATATTTT. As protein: CASSRSISGNTIYF.